The 24 T cell receptor beta chains below were found in one sample sequenced in a study of metastatic and nonmetastatic thyroid tumors (dated by TCRdb to the early 2020s). The method behind the library was PCR. TCRdb lists the instrument as Illumina HiSeq 4000. In TCRdb, the public reads were trimmed at Q25 with fastp and aligned with MiXCR, with productive beta chains retained. Present in this sample are about 53,000 clones, 20% of which were seen just once. In total, the top ten clones hold roughly 4.2% of the sample. No patient had received any treatment before thyroid surgery. The source material was blood. The receptors come from a female donor with papillary thyroid cancer or a benign thyroid nodule (not recorded which). Some clones in this sample may be carry-over from other donors' samples.

This clone has more than one count but fewer than ten. V usage is TRBV6-1 and J usage is TRBJ2-2; D remains ambiguous. With 5 bases removed from V and 0 bases from J, the gap between germline ends came to 13 bases. This CDR3 has 16 amino acids. The germline V gene has CDR1 MNHNS and CDR2 SASEGT. CDR3 nucleotide sequence: TGTGCCAGCAGTCCTATAGGCACCCCGAACACCGGGGAGCTGTTTTTT. Protein: CASSPIGTPNTGELFF.

This clone was observed many times. The V call is TRBV30, the J call TRBJ2-7; perhaps TRBD1 as D (5 bases). The V end lost 2 bases, the J end lost 2 bases, and 10 bases lay between the germline ends. Germline-derived CDR1 and CDR2 are GTSNPN and SVGIG (reference sequence). The CDR3 runs to 13 residues. The CDR3 nucleotides read TGTGCCTGGAGTCCCAGGGCTGCCTACGAGCAGTACTTC. It encodes CAWSPRAAYEQYF.

This clone showed up just a few times. A single base separates this from a much larger clone, so it may be a read error. This chain joins TRBV29-1 and TRBJ2-7; 8 bases fit TRBD1. The CDR3 is made up of 15 amino acids. CDR1 is SQVTM, CDR2 ANQGSEA, per germline. V was pared by 4 bases and J by 1 base, with 9 bases of the junction left unmatched. The CDR3 bases are TGCAGCGTTGTAGTCTTTCGACAGGGGTCCTACGAGCAGTACTTC. It is translated as CSVVVFRQGSYEQYF.

The sample holds a few counts of this clone. At one boundary the junction diverges from the germline segment, which might be a read error. The genes are TRBV6-6 and TRBJ2-1; D is perhaps TRBD2 (6 bases). Germline assignment: CDR1 MNHNY and CDR2 SVGAGI (reference sequence). The CDR3 spans 16 residues. The CDR3 nucleotides are TGTGCAAGCAGTTACTTCTCGGGAGCCTTAAACAATGAGCAGTTCTTC. This gives the protein CASSYFSGALNNEQFF.

The sample holds many counts of this clone. The chain recombines TRBV9 with TRBJ1-2; D perhaps matches TRBD1 (5 bases). Germline CDR1 SGDLS, CDR2 YYNGEE. The CDR3 has 13 amino acids. Trimming stripped 0 bases from V and 8 bases from J, with 11 bases between. Here the CDR3 DNA reads TGTGCCAGCAGCGTAGGAGGGGCCAGCGGCTACACCTTC. Its translation: CASSVGGASGYTF.

This clone was recorded many times. The limits of the CDR3 on the DNA are not certain, so only TCRdb's listed CDR3 is given. The chain employs TRBV28 and TRBJ2-1; no DNA check was done on the table's D call, TRBD1. The CDR3 region is 15 residues in length, termini included. The germline V gene encodes CDR1 MDHEN and CDR2 SYDVKM. The CDR3 sequence: CASFGTGADHLLGFF.

In its sample, this clone was seen many times. The genes are TRBV9 and TRBJ1-1, with D unresolved. The CDR3 loop spans 16 amino acids. Germline loops: CDR1 SGDLS, CDR2 YYNGEE. Trimming shortened V by 0 bases and J by 1 base, and 13 bases separated the two germline ends. The CDR3 DNA is TGTGCCAGCAGCGTAGACATGAGACTTGAGAACACTGAAGCTTTCTTT. Protein product: CASSVDMRLENTEAFF.

This clone has a count of ten or more. The gene calls are TRBV14 and TRBJ1-2, with D hard to call. The CDR3 totals 15 residues. Trimming removed 1 base from V and 5 bases from J, with 14 bases in between. Germline V gene lookup returns CDR1 SGHDN and CDR2 FVKESK. CDR3 amino acids: CASSQAGRRLYGYTF. The CDR3, as DNA: TGTGCCAGCAGCCAAGCGGGTCGACGGCTTTATGGCTACACCTTC.

This clone was recorded at least ten times. The chain has TRBV28 and TRBJ1-3; the match to TRBD1 covers 7 bases. The V and J ends lost 5 bases and 1 base, in that order; junction bases with no gene match: 17. This CDR3 is built from 19 residues. Germline V gene lookup returns CDR1 MDHEN and CDR2 SYDVKM. The CDR3 loop is CASSGDSGPLRVSGNTIYF. The DNA for the CDR3 is TGTGCCAGCAGTGGGGACAGCGGACCTCTAAGGGTTTCTGGAAACACCATATATTTT.

This clone was counted many times. The V gene is TRBV6-1, the J gene TRBJ1-5; D gene ambiguous. The V gene's germline CDR1 is MNHNS and CDR2 SASEGT. The CDR3 has 13 amino acids. Deletions cut 1 base from V and 7 bases from J, with 8 bases between. The CDR3 sequence: CASSEVEVQPQHF. For the CDR3, the DNA is TGTGCCAGCAGTGAAGTGGAGGTGCAGCCCCAGCATTTT.

In this sample, this clone turned up a few times. Other DNA variants within this sample encode the same CDR3. V and J are TRBV27 and TRBJ2-4; D is unresolved. Germline CDR1 and CDR2: MNHEY and SMNVEV (reference sequence). The CDR3 has 14 residues. The V end was cut by 5 bases, the J end by 4 bases, with 12 bases between. In nucleotides, the CDR3 is TGTGCCAGCAGTCCCAGAAGGGCGAAAAACATTCAGTACTTC. It yields the protein CASSPRRAKNIQYF.

This clone was observed at least ten times. The CDR3 DNA reads as TGCAGTGCTAGAGGGGGTGGAGGGTGGAACACTGAAGCTTTCTTT. It encodes CSARGGGGWNTEAFF. The chain couples TRBV20-1 to TRBJ1-1, with D hard to call. V dropped 1 base and J dropped 1 base, with 13 bases sitting between them. This CDR3 spans 15 amino acids. From germline, CDR1 is DFQATT and CDR2 SNEGSKA (reference sequence).

In this sample, this clone turned up many times. The gene calls are TRBV10-2 and TRBJ1-2; D is unresolved. The length of the CDR3 is 14 residues. From germline, CDR1 is WSHSY and CDR2 SAAADI. V lost 6 bases and J 2 bases, leaving 13 bases between the germline ends. CDR3: CASRAGPLNYGYTF. CDR3 DNA: TGCGCCAGCAGGGCAGGCCCCCTGAACTATGGCTACACCTTC.

This clone was recorded many times. This chain links TRBV19 with TRBJ2-1; 14 positions agree with TRBD2. This CDR3 has 16 amino acids. Per germline, CDR1 LNHDA and CDR2 SQIVND (reference sequence). Trimming at V came to 5 bases and at J to 8 bases, leaving 8 bases not matched to a gene. The CDR3 nucleotides read TGTGCCAGTAGTTCCCGGACTAGCGGGAGGATCGATGAGCAGTTCTTC. Translation gives CASSSRTSGRIDEQFF.

The sample holds many counts of this clone. This chain uses TRBV18 with TRBJ2-1; 7 bases line up with TRBD2. The CDR3 consists of 16 residues. The trim removed 1 base at V and 1 base at J, leaving 4 bases unmatched. Germline V gene data show CDR1 as KGHSH and CDR2 as LQKENI. CDR3 DNA sequence: TGTGCCAGCTCACCACGGGGGGGGTTTTCCTACAATGAGCAGTTCTTC. It translates to CASSPRGGFSYNEQFF.

The chain has TRBV18 and TRBJ1-1; D might be TRBD1 (5 bases). Germline lookup yields CDR1 KGHSH and CDR2 LQKENI. The CDR3 consists of 15 residues. Between the trimmed V and J ends, which lost 3 bases and 4 bases, there was a span of 15 bases. The CDR3 loop reads CASSPGGPGVTEAFF. The CDR3 bases are TGTGCCAGCTCACCCGGCGGACCGGGGGTCACTGAAGCTTTCTTT.

This clone was detected ten times or more. The chain carries TRBV2 and TRBJ1-1; D ambiguous. The CDR3 loop spans 13 amino acids. CDR1 and CDR2 from the germline V gene are SNHLY and FYNNEI. V was clipped by 2 bases and J by 0 bases, with 4 bases between them. CDR3 in DNA: TGTGCCAGCAGTGAACTTTTGAACACTGAAGCTTTCTTT. Translating it yields CASSELLNTEAFF.

This clone was detected many times. This chain joins TRBV20-1 and TRBJ1-6; 8 positions match TRBD1. This CDR3 is 16 amino acids long. Trimming cost V 6 bases and J 5 bases; bases outside gene matches: 12. In germline, CDR1 is DFQATT, CDR2 SNEGSKA (reference sequence). The CDR3 region has the DNA TGCAGTGCCCAAAATACCAGACAGGGGAATAATTCACCCCTCCACTTT. Translating gives CSAQNTRQGNNSPLHF.

This clone was seen just once. The V call is TRBV5-1, the J call TRBJ2-7; D possibly corresponds to TRBD2 (6 bases). Per germline, CDR1 SGHRS and CDR2 YFSETQ. This CDR3 has 15 residues. V lost 3 bases, J lost 5 bases, and 18 bases lay in between. Here the CDR3 reads CASSWSGCSGDEQYF. CDR3 coding DNA: TGCGCCAGCAGCTGGAGCGGGTGCAGTGGGGACGAGCAGTACTTC.

This clone was recorded a few times. V gene TRBV6-1 combines with J gene TRBJ2-1; TRBD2 is a possible D gene (6 bases). CDR3 size: 15 residues. The germline V gene encodes CDR1 MNHNS and CDR2 SASEGT. V dropped 6 bases and J dropped 7 bases, with 19 bases sitting between them. The CDR3 nucleotides are TGTGCCAGCAGCCCATACCTATCGGGAGTTAATGAGCAGTTCTTC. Translating it yields CASSPYLSGVNEQFF.

This clone was recorded many times. V is TRBV7-9 and J is TRBJ1-3, with TRBD1 matching over 7 bases. Trimming at V came to 5 bases and at J to 4 bases, leaving 5 bases not matched to a gene. The germline V gene has CDR1 SEHNR and CDR2 FQNEAQ (reference sequence). The CDR3 is 14 residues long. CDR3 sequence: CASSTGQRGNTIYF. CDR3 in DNA: TGTGCCAGCAGCACGGGACAGAGAGGAAACACCATATATTTT.

This clone was seen ten or more times. The V call is TRBV30, the J call TRBJ1-3, with D possibly TRBD1 on 5 matching bases. Germline CDR1 reads GTSNPN; CDR2 reads SVGIG (reference sequence). The CDR3 runs 14 residues. Between the trimmed V and J ends, which lost 2 bases and 5 bases, there was a span of 13 bases. The CDR3 loop is CAWSLTGDRNTIYF. In DNA form, the CDR3 reads TGTGCCTGGAGTTTAACAGGAGACCGAAACACCATATATTTT.

A word on this clone: The junction departs from the called germline gene at one end, perhaps through a read error. The chain couples TRBV28 to TRBJ2-2; D is possibly TRBD2 (5 bases). The V gene's germline CDR1 is MDHEN and CDR2 SYDVKM. The CDR3 covers 16 residues. The CDR3 here is CASSSPDLGNTGELFF. The CDR3 DNA reads TGTGCCAGCAGTTCCCCGGACTTAGGGAACACCGGTGAGCTGTTTTTT. Filled out from reference TRBV28 and TRBJ2-2, the complete variable domain reads DVKVTQSSRYLVKRTGEKVFLECVQDMDHENMFWYRQDPGLGLRLIYFSYDVKMKEKGDIPEGYSVSREKKERFSLILESASTNQTSMYLCASSSPDLGNTGELFFGEGSRLTVL.

This clone showed up many times. V usage is TRBV28 and J usage is TRBJ1-2; 9 bases are a match to TRBD1. Trimming took 4 bases from V and 6 from J; bases not matched to a gene: 6. The CDR3 consists of 14 residues. Germline-derived CDR1 and CDR2 are MDHEN and SYDVKM. CDR3 coding DNA: TGTGCCAGCAGTTCGGACAGGGGAGTAAATGGCTACACCTTC. This gives the protein CASSSDRGVNGYTF.